Listed below are T cell receptor beta chains from one sample, sequenced in a study of cytomegalovirus exposure and HLA in healthy donors. Profiled with immunoSEQ multiplex PCR; TCRdb holds only in-frame clones, not every one. In the table there are about 160,000 clones, roughly 80% of which are singletons. Sample: PBMCs. Receptors originate from a woman in her twenties or thirties in good health and CMV-seropositive. Both conserved end residues are part of each CDR3. The order of the fields is CDR3 length, J gene, V gene, D gene, clone size, CDR3 protein, CDR3 DNA. A D gene is named only where the DNA matches it firmly. Only part of the rows carry a size: once, few, many, or a class if the clone is expanded.

14 TRBJ2-7 TRBV28 TRBD1 - CASTSLDRDYEQYF TGTGCCAGCACGTCCTTGGACAGGGACTACGAGCAGTACTTC
12 TRBJ1-2 TRBV19 - - CASTRAPYGYTF TGTGCCAGTACTCGAGCCCCCTATGGCTACACCTTC
14 TRBJ2-3 TRBV28 - - CASSLGRNTDTQYF TGTGCCAGCAGTTTAGGCAGGAACACAGATACGCAGTATTTT
16 TRBJ2-3 TRBV5-4 TRBD2 - CASSLVSGGAGDTQYF TGTGCCAGCAGCTTGGTGAGCGGGGGGGCAGGGGATACGCAGTATTTT
16 TRBJ2-1 TRBV5-1 - few CASSLRPLASYNEQFF TGCGCCAGCAGCTTGCGACCTCTAGCGTCCTACAATGAGCAGTTCTTC
13 TRBJ1-1 TRBV10-3 - - CAISDREYTEAFF TGTGCCATCAGTGACCGGGAGTACACTGAAGCTTTCTTT
14 TRBJ2-5 TRBV12-2 - - CASRLSGIQETQYF TGTGCAAGTCGCTTAAGCGGAATCCAAGAGACCCAGTACTTC
18 TRBJ2-7 TRBV4-3 TRBD1 - CASSPNIAGTGFSYEQYF TGCGCCAGCAGCCCAAACATAGCCGGGACAGGTTTCTCCTACGAGCAGTACTTC
18 TRBJ2-7 TRBV27 - - CASSSRGGVGGSSYEQYF TGTGCCAGCAGTTCTCGGGGGGGCGTAGGGGGCTCTTCCTACGAGCAGTACTTC
16 TRBJ2-1 TRBV5-8 - - CASSLWGLSSYNEQFF TGTGCCAGCAGCCTATGGGGACTGAGCTCCTACAATGAGCAGTTCTTC
16 TRBJ2-5 TRBV5-1 TRBD2 once CASSSTTSGGAETQYF TGCGCCAGCAGCTCAACAACTAGCGGGGGGGCGGAGACCCAGTACTTC
13 TRBJ2-7 TRBV5-4 - - CASSLDPGHEQYF TGTGCCAGCAGCTTGGATCCGGGTCACGAGCAGTACTTC
13 TRBJ2-1 TRBV7-8 - - CASSLDRTDEQFF TGTGCCAGCAGCCTTGACAGGACAGATGAGCAGTTCTTC
13 TRBJ1-5 TRBV19 TRBD1 - CASSDRAFQPQHF TGTGCCAGCAGCGACAGGGCCTTTCAGCCCCAGCATTTT
14 TRBJ2-3 TRBV10-3 - - CAISESATADTQYF TGTGCCATCAGTGAGTCGGCGACAGCAGATACGCAGTATTTT
16 TRBJ2-1 TRBV27 TRBD1 - CASSLSRGTGDNEQFF TGTGCCAGCAGTTTATCGAGGGGGACAGGTGACAATGAGCAGTTCTTC
15 TRBJ1-5 TRBV2 - - CASSEGASANQPQHF TGTGCCAGCAGTGAGGGGGCGTCCGCTAATCAGCCCCAGCATTTT
15 TRBJ1-1 TRBV14 TRBD1 - CASSQEWDRAGEAFF TGTGCCAGCAGCCAAGAGTGGGACAGGGCGGGTGAAGCTTTCTTT
13 TRBJ2-5 TRBV10-3 - few CATLRGSQETQYF TGTGCCACTCTCAGAGGGTCCCAAGAGACCCAGTACTTC
14 TRBJ1-1 TRBV29-1 - once CSVEPYRRNTEAFF TGCAGCGTTGAACCTTACAGGAGGAACACTGAAGCTTTCTTT
14 TRBJ2-2 TRBV4-3 - - CASSQVYIYGELFF TGCGCCAGCAGCCAAGTTTACATATACGGGGAGCTGTTTTTT
18 TRBJ1-2 TRBV19 TRBD1 - CASSRDRGYQLSRYGYTF TGTGCCAGTAGTAGGGACAGGGGTTACCAGTTGAGTCGATATGGCTACACCTTC
13 TRBJ2-1 TRBV6-1 - - CASMRSSYNEQFF TGTGCCAGCATGCGGAGCTCCTACAATGAGCAGTTCTTC
14 TRBJ2-7 TRBV10-3 - - CAISVAGSDYEQYF TGTGCCATCAGTGTGGCAGGGTCGGACTACGAGCAGTACTTC
14 TRBJ2-1 TRBV28 - - CASSLFGQPNEQFF TGTGCCAGCAGTTTATTTGGCCAACCCAATGAGCAGTTCTTC
16 TRBJ2-2 TRBV4-3 - - CASSQDGGSLTGELFF TGCGCCAGCAGCCAAGATGGCGGAAGCCTAACCGGGGAGCTGTTTTTT
12 TRBJ1-6 TRBV5-1 - - CASRTGQAPLHF TGCGCCAGCAGGACAGGACAAGCACCCCTCCACTTT
16 TRBJ2-7 TRBV6-5 TRBD1 - CASSYEGQGLIHEQYF TGTGCCAGCAGTTACGAGGGACAGGGTCTTATCCACGAGCAGTACTTC
17 TRBJ2-3 TRBV4-3 TRBD2 - CASSQDLGGMGTDTQYF TGCGCCAGCAGCCAAGATCTGGGGGGGATGGGGACAGATACGCAGTATTTT
17 TRBJ1-3 TRBV4-2 TRBD1 - CASSQESGTDIGNTIYF TGTGCCAGCAGCCAAGAGTCCGGGACAGACATCGGAAACACCATATATTTT
16 TRBJ2-3 TRBV19 TRBD1 once CASSFLDRVLTDTQYF TGTGCCAGTAGTTTCCTCGACAGGGTGTTGACAGATACGCAGTATTTT
15 TRBJ2-5 TRBV19 - once CASSIDSSYQETQYF TGTGCCAGTAGTATAGACAGTTCGTACCAAGAGACCCAGTACTTC
17 TRBJ1-5 TRBV27 TRBD1 - CASSLLGQGAYNQPQHF TGTGCCAGCAGTTTACTTGGTCAGGGGGCTTACAATCAGCCCCAGCATTTT